This T cell receptor beta chain was sequenced for a study of T cells in localized non-small cell lung cancer. Study results and caveats: Peak T cell clonality was found in uninvolved adjacent lung, exceeding tumor. Since sequencing was restricted to only one region of the tumor, intratumor heterogeneity remains a possibility. There was an association of higher blood T cell density with longer overall survival. Adjacent lung exhibited a median of about 56 among the 100 most abundant tumor clones.

This CDR3 has 15 residues. Per germline, CDR1 SGDLS and CDR2 YYNGEE. Trimming shortened V by 2 bases and J by 0 bases, and 12 bases separated the two germline ends. Concerning this clone itself: What it binds is not known.

Measured with immunoSEQ multiplex PCR; TCRdb has only the in-frame clones, and not every one. The sample records a few thousand clones, approximately 25% being singletons. This TCR derives from a male donor at least 60 years old with stage I lung adenocarcinoma. This rearrangement joins TRBV9 to TRBJ2-7; tentative D call: TRBD1 (6 bases). The source was lung tumor tissue, collected before any cancer treatment. The CDR3 coding sequence is TGTGCCAGCAGCGTTCTCGGGACACCCTCCTACGAGCAGTACTTC. This encodes CASSVLGTPSYEQYF.